Listed here are 29 T cell receptor beta chains from one sample, sequenced in a study of identical twins. TCRdb used MiXCR to reprocess the 5' RACE reads, holding one entry per CDR3 protein. In the table there are fewer than 550,000 distinct CDR3 sequences, roughly 15% of which are singletons. These records were also assigned to another study, of yellow fever vaccine responses in identical twins.

The sample comprised CD4+ T cells sorted from blood. The source is a woman between 18 and 30 years old in good health.

This clonotype turned up a few times. The rearrangement links TRBV28 to TRBJ2-7, with D hard to call. Per the germline V gene, CDR1 is MDHEN and CDR2 is SYDVKM. The V end was cut by 3 bases, the J end by 4 bases, with 19 bases between. The length of the CDR3 is 16 residues. CDR3 sequence reads: CASSFAPEPTGYEQYF. CDR3 bases: TGTGCCAGCAGTTTCGCCCCGGAACCCACGGGTTACGAGCAGTACTTC. Variable domain in full (rest from reference TRBV28 and TRBJ2-7): DVKVTQSSRYLVKRTGEKVFLECVQDMDHENMFWYRQDPGLGLRLIYFSYDVKMKEKGDIPEGYSVSREKKERFSLILESASTNQTSMYLCASSFAPEPTGYEQYFGPGTRLTVT.

This chain connects TRBV20-1 to TRBJ2-6; D perhaps matches TRBD1 (6 bases). Germline V gene lookup returns CDR1 DFQATT and CDR2 SNEGSKA (reference sequence). The CDR3 covers 17 residues. V dropped 0 bases and J dropped 8 bases, with 20 bases sitting between them. The CDR3 loop is CSARDLDRTLGTNVLTF. The CDR3 DNA is TGCAGTGCTAGAGACCTGGACAGAACTTTAGGGACCAACGTCCTGACTTTC.

This chain links TRBV11-3 with TRBJ2-7; D is perhaps TRBD2 (5 bases). Trimming removed 3 bases from V and 4 bases from J, with 16 bases in between. CDR3 length: 15 residues. CDR1 is SGHNT and CDR2 is YENEEA in the germline V gene. Here the CDR3 DNA reads TGTGCCAGCAGCTTGAGTTACTCGGCGGGTTACGAGCAGTACTTC. The encoded protein is CASSLSYSAGYEQYF.

This clonotype showed up many times. The chain uses TRBV5-1 and TRBJ2-1; 8 bases match TRBD1. Germline CDR1 is SGHRS and CDR2 is YFSETQ. The CDR3 extends over 15 amino acids. V shed 4 bases, J shed 5 bases, and the junction held 8 bases outside the gene matches. The CDR3 DNA is TGCGCCAGCAGCAGGATACAGGGGGGAGACAATGAGCAGTTCTTC. Translated, it gives CASSRIQGGDNEQFF.

This clonotype was picked up many times. In nucleotides, the CDR3 is TGTGCCAGCAGTTCGACAGGGGGCGTATTCAATGAGCAGTTCTTC. Protein: CASSSTGGVFNEQFF. This chain connects TRBV12-3 or TRBV12-4 to TRBJ2-1, with 10 bases that match TRBD1. There are 15 residues in the CDR3. The junction had 6 bases not matched to a gene; V was cut back by 4 bases and J by 6 bases.

This clonotype occurred many times. The CDR3 reads CASSAQASPGNTIYF. In nucleotides, the CDR3 is TGTGCCAGCAGTGCACAGGCCAGCCCTGGAAACACCATATATTTT. The chain joins TRBV12-3 or TRBV12-4 to TRBJ1-3; D perhaps matches TRBD1 (5 bases). This CDR3 spans 15 amino acids. The ends were cut back, 5 bases at V and 2 bases at J, with 13 bases in the middle.

This clonotype appeared a few times. CDR3 sequence reads: CASSARTSGRGNEQFF. CDR3 nucleotides: TGTGCCAGCAGCGCCCGGACTAGCGGGAGGGGGAATGAGCAGTTCTTC. The rearrangement links TRBV5-4 to TRBJ2-1, with TRBD2 matching 15 bases. Trimming at V came to 4 bases and at J to 7 bases, leaving 6 bases not matched to a gene. CDR3 length equals 16 residues. The V gene's germline CDR1 is SGHNT and CDR2 YYREEE (reference sequence).

This clonotype was recorded a few times. The chain recombines TRBV4-1 with TRBJ2-1, with TRBD2 matching over 8 bases. Germline trimming cut 2 bases from V and 5 bases from J; bases unmatched to any gene: 14. The CDR3 length is 18 residues. The germline V gene has CDR1 MGHRA and CDR2 YSYEKL. Written as DNA, the CDR3 is TGCGCCAGCAGCCAAAAAACGGCGGGTAGCGGGGAAGACAATGAGCAGTTCTTC. This gives the protein CASSQKTAGSGEDNEQFF.

Written as DNA, the CDR3 is TGCGCCAGCAGCCAAGATTTGCAGTTTCTCTCTCAGCGGGAGCAGTACTTC. The encoded protein is CASSQDLQFLSQREQYF. The V and J genes are TRBV4-1 and TRBJ2-7; tentatively, D is TRBD2 (5 bases). Trimming took 0 bases from V and 7 from J, leaving 22 bases between them. In germline, CDR1 is MGHRA, CDR2 YSYEKL. The CDR3 runs to 17 residues.

This chain joins TRBV12-3 or TRBV12-4 and TRBJ2-1; TRBD2 matches 13 bases. The CDR3 spans 21 residues. V shed 7 bases, J shed 6 bases, and the junction held 24 bases outside the gene matches. DNA for the CDR3: TGTGCCAGCAATTTGGGGATCTCCGGTGGCCGCGGGACTAGCGGGATCAATGAGCAGTTCTTC. Amino acid sequence: CASNLGISGGRGTSGINEQFF.

This chain uses TRBV3-1 with TRBJ2-3; D uncertain. The CDR3 totals 13 residues. Trimming took off 2 bases at V and 4 bases at J, with 7 bases between the two ends. The germline V gene encodes CDR1 LGHDT and CDR2 YNNKEL (reference sequence). The CDR3 region has the DNA TGTGCCAGCAGCCAAATTATGGCAGATACGCAGTATTTT. Protein sequence: CASSQIMADTQYF.

This chain connects TRBV20-1 to TRBJ2-3, with D maybe TRBD2 (6 bases). This CDR3 spans 13 amino acids. V dropped 1 base and J dropped 4 bases, with 9 bases sitting between them. Germline V gene data show CDR1 as DFQATT and CDR2 as SNEGSKA (reference sequence). The CDR3 DNA reads TGCAGTGCTAGAGTTGGAGGGCCAGATACGCAGTATTTT. Protein product: CSARVGGPDTQYF.

This chain links TRBV5-1 with TRBJ2-7; the D call may be TRBD1 or TRBD2 (5 bases each). This CDR3 has 15 residues. V lost 4 bases and J lost 2, with 16 bases in between. The germline gives CDR1 SGHRS, CDR2 YFSETQ. The CDR3 sequence is CASSRTRGAPYEQYF. The CDR3, as DNA: TGCGCCAGCAGCCGGACACGGGGCGCCCCCTACGAGCAGTACTTC.

The V and J genes are TRBV20-1 and TRBJ1-3; D not certain. CDR1 is DFQATT, CDR2 SNEGSKA, per germline (reference sequence). The CDR3 totals 13 residues. Trimming shortened V by 3 bases and J by 2 bases, and 8 bases separated the two germline ends. Here the CDR3 reads CSASQTAGNTIYF. DNA for the CDR3: TGCAGTGCTAGTCAGACCGCTGGAAACACCATATATTTT.

This chain joins TRBV4-2 and TRBJ2-3; 10 bases agree with TRBD2. The CDR3 sequence is 15 residues long. The ends lost 4 bases at V and 2 bases at J; junction bases unmatched: 3. Germline V gene sequence: CDR1 LGHNA, CDR2 YNFKEQ. CDR3 sequence: CASSPAGGDTDTQYF. The CDR3 region has the DNA TGTGCCAGCAGCCCAGCGGGAGGGGACACAGATACGCAGTATTTT.

V usage is TRBV9 and J usage is TRBJ2-1; unclear D gene. The CDR3 length is 16 residues. Germline V gives CDR1 SGDLS, CDR2 YYNGEE. The V gene lost 5 bases and the J gene lost 9 bases, with 24 bases spanning the gap. In DNA form, the CDR3 reads TGTGCCAGCAGTCCGCCGTTTAGGCTAGTAAATGTTGAGCAGTTCTTC. Protein product: CASSPPFRLVNVEQFF.

For this clonotype: The junction shows a germline mismatch at one end, possibly a read error. This chain uses TRBV11-2 with TRBJ2-1, with a possible D match to TRBD2 (5 bases). The CDR3 is made up of 14 amino acids. CDR1 is SGHAT, CDR2 FQNNGV, per germline. As DNA, the CDR3 is TGTGCCAGCAGCTTAATCCTAGCCCGCAATGGGCAGTTCTTC. It yields the protein CASSLILARNGQFF.

The rearrangement uses TRBV24-1 and TRBJ2-2; no clear D gene. Trimming took off 1 base at V and 4 bases at J, with 9 bases between the two ends. This CDR3 has 15 residues. In germline, CDR1 is KGHDR, CDR2 SFDVKD. DNA of the CDR3: TGTGCCACCAGTGATTTTGGGTTGGTCACCGGGGAGCTGTTTTTT. It specifies CATSDFGLVTGELFF.

This clonotype appeared a few times. This chain uses TRBV12-3 or TRBV12-4 with TRBJ2-1; 8 bases fit TRBD2. Trimming removed 1 base from V and 12 bases from J; junction bases left unmatched: 5. The CDR3 spans 13 residues. The CDR3 loop is CASSLVLAGGQFF. The CDR3 nucleotides are TGTGCCAGCAGTTTAGTACTGGCGGGAGGGCAGTTCTTC.

Many counts were recorded for this clonotype. The chain recombines TRBV12-3 or TRBV12-4 with TRBJ1-2; D is unresolved. This CDR3 has 15 residues. The V and J ends lost 4 bases and 0 bases respectively, with 12 bases between them. The CDR3 coding sequence is TGTGCCAGCAGTTGGCGGGCCCTTTCTAACTATGGCTACACCTTC. Translated: CASSWRALSNYGYTF.

A few counts support this clonotype. The V gene is TRBV20-1, the J gene TRBJ2-1, with D possibly being TRBD1 (5 bases). V was trimmed by 1 base and J by 9 bases, leaving 22 bases between them. Germline V CDR1 and CDR2: DFQATT, SNEGSKA (reference sequence). CDR3 length: 16 amino acids. The CDR3, as DNA: TGCAGTGCTAGAGCTCCGGACAACCCTCGGCGGTTTGAGCAGTTCTTC. Residues: CSARAPDNPRRFEQFF.

This clonotype has just a few counts. V is TRBV12-3 or TRBV12-4 and J is TRBJ2-1; 7 bases align to TRBD1. The CDR3 spans 13 residues. The ends lost 3 bases at V and 5 bases at J; junction bases unmatched: 1. The CDR3 DNA reads TGTGCCAGCAGTTTTAGGGGGCACAATGAGCAGTTCTTC. Protein sequence: CASSFRGHNEQFF.

The chain is built from TRBV20-1 and TRBJ2-3, with a weak D call TRBD2 (5 bases). The CDR3 totals 14 residues. CDR1 is DFQATT and CDR2 is SNEGSKA in the germline V gene (reference sequence). Trimming removed 1 base from V and 10 bases from J, with 18 bases in between. For the CDR3, the DNA is TGCAGTGCTAGAGGCCCCCTTAGCGATTTGGCGCAGTATTTT. Protein product: CSARGPLSDLAQYF.

The chain employs TRBV29-1 and TRBJ2-3; a weak D match, TRBD2 (5 bases). From germline, CDR1 is SQVTM and CDR2 ANQGSEA. The length of the CDR3 is 17 residues. V was pared by 3 bases and J by 3 bases, with 22 bases between. CDR3 region: CSVDGGRPFEGTDTQYF. The CDR3 nucleotides read TGCAGCGTTGATGGCGGGCGGCCGTTCGAAGGGACAGATACGCAGTATTTT.

CDR3 bases: TGTGCCACCCGGCCTGGACTAGCGGGAGGGCCAAACACCGGGGAGCTGTTTTTT. It is translated as CATRPGLAGGPNTGELFF. V and J are TRBV24-1 and TRBJ2-2; 15 bases line up with TRBD2. This CDR3 spans 18 amino acids. Germline V gene lookup returns CDR1 KGHDR and CDR2 SFDVKD. V shed 9 bases, J shed 2 bases, and the junction held 9 bases outside the gene matches.

The rearrangement joins TRBV28 to TRBJ2-5, with 7 bases identical to TRBD2. CDR1 is MDHEN and CDR2 is SYDVKM in the germline V gene. The V and J ends lost 6 bases and 7 bases, in that order; junction bases with no gene match: 11. The CDR3 sequence is 14 residues long. The CDR3 DNA sequence: TGTGCCAGCAGGGGGGGGAGCCGGGGCGGGACCCAGTACTTC. Encoded protein: CASRGGSRGGTQYF.

With respect to this clonotype: One junction end disagrees with the germline gene, perhaps due to a read error. CDR3 sequence: CASEPTTRELFF. The CDR3 DNA reads TGTGCCAGCGAACCCACCACCAGGGAGCTGTTTTTT. V gene TRBV2 combines with J gene TRBJ2-2; D gene ambiguous. CDR3 size: 12 residues. Germline V lookup: CDR1 SNHLY, CDR2 FYNNEI.

The chain is built from TRBV27 and TRBJ2-2, with TRBD2 matching 14 bases. Germline values: CDR1 MNHEY, CDR2 SMNVEV (reference sequence). The CDR3 contains 20 residues. The J segment lost 0 bases and the V segment lost 6 bases, leaving 12 bases of the junction unmatched. The CDR3 region is CASSRGRGLAGVANTGELFF. The CDR3, as DNA: TGTGCCAGCAGCCGAGGACGGGGACTAGCGGGAGTCGCGAACACCGGGGAGCTGTTTTTT.

V is TRBV7-9 and J is TRBJ1-1, with D perhaps matching TRBD1 (6 bases). Germline V gene lookup returns CDR1 SEHNR and CDR2 FQNEAQ (reference sequence). The ends were cut back, 5 bases at V and 1 base at J, with 14 bases in the middle. This CDR3 comprises 15 residues. CDR3 nucleotide sequence: TGTGCCAGCAGCATAGAGGGGACACCGAACACTGAAGCTTTCTTT. Its protein product is CASSIEGTPNTEAFF.